This paragraph reports one TCR beta chain. Its specificity is not known. TCR beta VDJ and CDR3 were profiled, and genomic DNA was the template. TCRdb independently ran MiXCR on the reads; one entry per CDR3 protein. The repertoire has over 150,000 distinct CDR3 sequences, about 60% of them found once; the top ten carry about 42%. The sample comes from a study of CD8+CD57+ T cells in acquired aplastic anemia. Study conclusions and caveats: Levels of CD8+ Simpson's diversity were not significantly distinct in patients versus controls.

V lost 3 bases and J 0 bases, leaving 14 bases between the germline ends. The CDR3 is 16 amino acids. Germline CDR1 is LGHNA and CDR2 is YSLEER. Sequencing involved patients with CD8+CD57+ cell expansion previously shown by flow cytometry. Diagnosis of severe acquired aplastic anemia applied to all patients. The clonotype comes from a human donor with aplastic anemia. The chain is built from TRBV4-3 and TRBJ1-1; tentatively, D is TRBD1 (5 bases). Sequences were obtained from sorted CD4+, CD8+, or CD8+CD57+ T cells (not recorded which) from PBMCs. In DNA form, the CDR3 reads TGCGCCAGCAGCCAGGGGCTGGTCGTCATGAACACTGAAGCTTTCTTT. This gives the protein CASSQGLVVMNTEAFF.